This T cell receptor (beta chain) emerged from a study of CD8+CD57+ T cells in acquired aplastic anemia listed by TCRdb under 2018. With regard to the full study: On average, sorted CD4+ and CD8+ cells yielded around 3.1 ug of extracted DNA, with a range of about 0.19 to 30 ug. Healthy donor samples averaged roughly 9.8 million reads for CD4+ and 11 million to 12 million for CD8+ cells.

Genomic DNA served as template for TCR beta VDJ combination and CDR3 sequence profiling. An Illumina HiSeq 2000 was the platform used for TCR repertoire sequencing. The original methods were these. TRBV/TRBJ rearrangement plots, CDR3 size and DJ length profiles, and Simpson's diversity index were used to evaluate the repertoires. The most abundant DNA sequence in the deep sequencing data was taken as the immunodominant clone. CDR3 amino acid sequences were checked for sharing across subjects and were also compared against the VDJdb database and published repertoires. TCRdb redid the processing of the public reads, applying fastp at Q25 and MiXCR, and retained in-frame beta chains. Identical CDR3 proteins give one entry, which carries the most common genes and DNA. TCRdb, not the authors, supplied the V and J calls. Here the sample has some 130,000 distinct CDR3 sequences; around two fifths occur a single time. The ten largest clones add up to over 6.5% of the sample.

In the study, sorted CD4+ and CD8+ blood T cells from patients with severe aplastic anemia and from healthy subjects underwent deep sequencing of TCR repertoires. Ficoll-Paque density gradient centrifugation was used to isolate peripheral blood mononuclear cells. Before DNA extraction, CD4+ and CD8+ T cells were sorted by FACS or by magnetic beads. The germline V gene provides CDR1 MGHDK and CDR2 SYGVNS. V is cut by 1 base and J by 6 bases, and the space between the germline ends is 18 bases. There are 16 amino acids in the CDR3, from cysteine to phenylalanine inclusive. Here the CDR3 DNA is all that survives: 48 bases in frame from base 1. Comments on this clonotype: Its target antigen remains unknown. Base qualities are missing; no much larger clone stands one base away.

Overall study outcomes, separate from this receptor: Roughly 29 CD8+ CDR3 sequences were shared between patients and controls but appeared highly expressed in patients and within their immunodominant clones. Between patients and healthy controls, no significant difference in CD8+ Simpson's diversity was found (P=0.060).

Material: sorted CD4+, CD8+, or CD8+CD57+ T cells (not recorded which) from PBMCs. Recombination connected TRBV25-1 to TRBJ1-1, and perhaps TRBD1 as D gene, on 5 matching bases. The clonotype originates from a human donor in good health, serving as a control. At the DNA level, the sequence is TGTGCCAGCAGTGAATGGGGTGGGGGAATGGGGCCTGAAGCTTTCTTT. Its translation reads: CASSEWGGGMGPEAFF.